These T cell receptor beta chains were read from a single sample in a study of blood T cell repertoires in COVID-19. The method was immunoSEQ multiplex PCR; TCRdb's version includes in-frame clones alone and lacks a portion of them. Here the sample spans some 180,000 clones, about 90% being singletons. The specimen sequenced was peripheral blood. These receptors all stem from a man aged 55 to 70 with active or convalescent COVID-19. Each CDR3 is given with its conserved first and last residue. D genes are given only for firm matches. The size entry is marked missing in some rows and otherwise reads once, few, many or a size class.

V gene,D gene,J gene,clone size,CDR3 protein,CDR3 DNA
TRBV29-1,TRBD1,TRBJ2-3,.,CSVTRTGGSSQYF,TGCAGCGTTACTCGGACAGGGGGATCGTCGCAGTATTTT
TRBV6-5,.,TRBJ1-4,few,CASSPTATNEKLFF,TGTGCCAGCAGCCCCACAGCAACTAATGAAAAACTGTTTTTT
TRBV4-2,.,TRBJ2-5,.,CASSQVMGGETQYF,TGTGCCAGCAGCCAAGTAATGGGGGGAGAGACCCAGTACTTC
TRBV9,.,TRBJ2-7,.,CASSARVGPYEQYF,TGTGCCAGCAGCGCCAGGGTAGGCCCCTACGAGCAGTACTTC
TRBV7-2,.,TRBJ1-2,.,CASSLSGGLGGYTF,TGTGCCAGCAGCTTATCGGGGGGTTTGGGTGGCTACACCTTC
TRBV4-2,.,TRBJ2-5,few,CASSQVSGRSGETQYF,TGTGCCAGCAGCCAAGTATCAGGGAGGTCCGGAGAGACCCAGTACTTC
TRBV4-2,TRBD2,TRBJ2-3,.,CASSQQLAGGTDTQYF,TGTGCCAGCAGCCAACAACTAGCGGGGGGGACAGATACGCAGTATTTT
TRBV29-1,.,TRBJ1-1,few,CSVEGVNGAGTEAFF,TGCAGCGTTGAAGGGGTTAATGGGGCGGGGACTGAAGCTTTCTTT
TRBV19,.,TRBJ1-6,few,CASSTDPGTLRSPLHF,TGTGCCAGTAGTACCGACCCCGGGACTCTTCGGTCACCCCTCCACTTT
TRBV19,.,TRBJ1-5,.,CASSISRVNQPQHF,TGTGCCAGTAGTATCAGCAGGGTAAATCAGCCCCAGCATTTT
TRBV15,.,TRBJ1-6,.,CATRRDTSYNSPLHF,TGTGCCACCCGCCGGGACACAAGCTATAATTCACCCCTCCACTTT
TRBV5-1,TRBD1,TRBJ2-1,.,CASFPSTGSYNEQFF,TGCGCCAGCTTCCCGTCGACAGGGTCCTACAATGAGCAGTTCTTC
TRBV6-5,TRBD2,TRBJ2-7,.,CASSSYGGAYEQYF,TGTGCCAGCAGTTCGTACGGGGGGGCCTACGAGCAGTACTTC
TRBV24-1,TRBD2,TRBJ2-3,.,CATSDFRGSGASVRRDTQYF,TGTGCCACCAGTGATTTTCGGGGTAGCGGGGCCTCCGTCCGTAGAGATACGCAGTATTTT
TRBV18,.,TRBJ1-1,.,CASSPASGTNYKAFF,TGTGCCAGCTCACCCGCTTCCGGGACAAACTATAAAGCTTTCTTT
TRBV5-8,TRBD2,TRBJ2-3,.,CASSLPGGGTNTQYF,TGTGCCAGCAGCTTGCCGGGGGGTGGGACGAATACGCAGTATTTT
TRBV7-9,.,TRBJ2-1,.,CASLAGENEQFF,TGTGCCAGCTTAGCCGGGGAGAATGAGCAGTTCTTC
TRBV7-9,.,TRBJ1-2,.,CASSFQGFSSYTF,TGTGCCAGCAGCTTTCAGGGCTTTTCAAGCTACACCTTC
TRBV6-1,.,TRBJ2-1,.,CASSEIPGYGSYNEQFF,TGTGCCAGCAGTGAAATCCCTGGTTACGGTTCCTACAATGAGCAGTTCTTC
TRBV15,TRBD1,TRBJ1-1,.,CATSREKGANTEAFF,TGTGCCACCAGCAGAGAAAAGGGGGCAAACACTGAAGCTTTCTTT
TRBV9,TRBD2,TRBJ2-1,once,CASSQRGGTIPSDEQFF,TGTGCCAGCAGTCAGCGGGGCGGAACCATCCCATCCGATGAGCAGTTCTTC
TRBV19,.,TRBJ2-3,.,CASSMTWDSTDTQYF,TGTGCCAGTAGTATGACCTGGGACTCCACAGATACGCAGTATTTT
TRBV30,.,TRBJ1-1,.,CAWKSSRENTEAFF,TGTGCCTGGAAGTCGTCACGGGAGAACACTGAAGCTTTCTTT
TRBV3-1/TRBV3-2,.,TRBJ2-7,.,CASSPTGWSHEQYF,TGTGCCAGCAGCCCAACAGGGTGGAGCCACGAGCAGTACTTC
TRBV24-1,.,TRBJ1-6,once,CATSDPGEVNSPLHF,TGTGCCACCAGTGATCCCGGCGAGGTTAATTCACCCCTCCACTTT
TRBV6-5,TRBD1,TRBJ2-7,.,CASTPGQGHEQYF,TGTGCCAGCACTCCGGGACAGGGGCACGAGCAGTACTTC
TRBV7-3,.,TRBJ2-5,.,CASSLSLTETQYF,TGTGCCAGCAGCTTAAGTCTAACCGAGACCCAGTACTTC
TRBV12-5,.,TRBJ2-5,.,CASQPPQGSGETQYF,TGTGCTAGTCAACCCCCTCAGGGGTCGGGGGAGACCCAGTACTTC
TRBV14,.,TRBJ1-5,few,CASSQDQYQPQHF,TGTGCCAGCAGCCAAGATCAGTATCAGCCCCAGCATTTT
TRBV20-1,.,TRBJ1-2,.,CSARDSLAYGYTF,TGCAGTGCTCGTGACAGTTTGGCCTATGGCTACACCTTC